This T cell receptor beta chain was identified in a study of post-analysis software for immune sequencing data. Whole-study context: Disease courses included relapsing-remitting, secondary progressive and progressive-relapsing multiple sclerosis. General study results and limits: Strong co-clustering by F measure was seen for same-batch samples. The normalized Chao1 diversity of multiple sclerosis patients was significantly lower than that of controls. With TRBV5-6, TRBV5-1 and TRBV20-1 included, five TRBV segments were more frequent in patients than in controls.

Trimming stripped 4 bases from V and 4 bases from J, with 10 bases between. The CDR3 runs to 13 residues. CDR1 is SGHNT, CDR2 YYREEE, per germline (reference sequence). TCR beta libraries were prepared from cDNA with unique molecular identifiers. TCRdb re-analysed the PCR reads in MiXCR, keeping a single row per CDR3 protein. The table shows 450,000 to 650,000 distinct CDR3 sequences, with around 40% occurring only once. Of note for this clonotype: Its antigen is currently unknown.

Sequencing used blood. The chain joins TRBV5-4 to TRBJ2-3, with D possibly being TRBD2 (5 bases). The source is a girl aged 10 to 17 with multiple sclerosis. DNA of the CDR3: TGTGCCAGCAGCGGATCGGAGGCAGATACGCAGTATTTT. This sequence encodes CASSGSEADTQYF.